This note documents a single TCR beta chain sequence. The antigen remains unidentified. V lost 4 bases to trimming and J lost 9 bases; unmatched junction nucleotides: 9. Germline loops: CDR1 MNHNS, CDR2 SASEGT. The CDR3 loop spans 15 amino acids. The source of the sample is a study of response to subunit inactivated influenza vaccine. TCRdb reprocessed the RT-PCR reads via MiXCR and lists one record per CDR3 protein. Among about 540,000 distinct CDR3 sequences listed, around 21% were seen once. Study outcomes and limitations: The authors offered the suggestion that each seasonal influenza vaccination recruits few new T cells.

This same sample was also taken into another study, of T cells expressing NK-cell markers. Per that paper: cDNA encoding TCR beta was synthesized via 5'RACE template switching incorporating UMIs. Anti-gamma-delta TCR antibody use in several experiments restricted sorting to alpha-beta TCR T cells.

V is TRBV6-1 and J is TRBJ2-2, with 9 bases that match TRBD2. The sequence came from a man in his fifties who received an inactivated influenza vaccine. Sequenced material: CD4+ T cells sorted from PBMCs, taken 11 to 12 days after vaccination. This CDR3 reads CASSGLAGLDRELFF. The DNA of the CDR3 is TGTGCCAGCAGTGGTCTAGCGGGATTGGACCGGGAGCTGTTTTTT.